This TCR beta chain was identified during a study of cytomegalovirus exposure and HLA in healthy donors. Whole-study findings and limits: For cytomegalovirus status, the classifier reportedly gave diagnoses with high specificity and sensitivity.

Details on this clone: The antigen is undetermined.

CDR1 is SGHDN and CDR2 is FVKESK in the germline V gene. This CDR3 spans 16 amino acids. After removal of 7 bases from V and 2 bases from J, the junction contained 10 bases not matched to a gene. Both 60 Vbeta primers and 13 Jbeta primers went into the PCR. Assay: immunoSEQ multiplex PCR; the TCRdb copy retains only in-frame clones and omits some. This table has about 160,000 clones, 75% to 85% appearing once. The rearrangement joins TRBV14 to TRBJ2-3; TRBD2 matches 9 bases. Sequencing used PBMCs. The origin of this receptor is a man aged 45-65 years in good health and CMV-seropositive. Here the CDR3 reads CASTPAGGPLTDTQYF. CDR3 bases: TGTGCCAGCACCCCAGCGGGGGGCCCCCTCACAGATACGCAGTATTTT.